This T cell receptor (beta chain) was recovered during a study of cytomegalovirus exposure and HLA in healthy donors (TCRdb year 2017). For the study in its entirety: According to an earlier analysis of a few hundred of the donors, 150 million to 200 million T cells yielded 120 million or so unique TCR beta sequences and approximately 280 Gb of sequence data. To study patterns of TCR occurrence, a later analysis re-analyzed previously published TCR beta repertoires from 666 donors and added high-resolution HLA genotyping. Of the 300 to 450 genotyped donors, 80% to 90% were placed in the genetic ancestry cluster associated with self-reported Caucasian donors. The study was designed to test whether signatures of past pathogen exposure could be identified by cataloging public T cell receptors. The number of donors typed differed by locus, with roughly 629-640 for A, B, C, DRB1 and DQB1, roughly 520 for DQA1, 606 for DPA1, and 472 for DPB1. All discovery cohort repertoires had been generated using a single sequencing platform. On average, 235,054 unique TCR beta nucleotide sequences were sequenced per donor among 350 to 400 genotyped donors of the cohort, with roughly a sixth of those sequences being non-productive. An earlier analysis of fewer than 750 of the donors used high-throughput TCR beta sequencing to judge whether each TCR beta V gene segment behaved as functional or pseudogenic. About five DR-DQ haplotypes were treated as single units for association and clustering because of strong linkage in the cohort. Besides the first cohort of 500 to 700 subjects, a separate validation cohort made up of 120 or so different subjects was used. The study used immunosequencing to profile the T cell repertoires of hundreds of subjects and linked those repertoires to cytomegalovirus serostatus. Genome-wide SNP genotypes for about 55% of the 666 donors were used in a later genetic analysis, which treated that subset as a discovery cohort. HLA typing covered class I and class II loci at four-digit resolution. To predict cytomegalovirus infection status, the study brought together high-throughput TCR immunosequencing, statistical association of individual TCRs with disease status, and machine learning. The later analysis used no new phenotypic data to find candidate immune exposures, relying instead on TCR beta sequences and their occurrence across donors. Alongside the repertoire data, information on donor age, sex, ethnicity and CMV serostatus was compiled. An early release covering some 640 HLA-typed donors comprised 250 to 350 gigabases of sequencing data and 85 million to 100 million unique TCR sequences. The research as a whole found: Because counts were too low, some 17 rarely observed V segments, including chromosome 9 orphons, were left out of the earlier analysis of some 640 of the donors. In vitro tests confirmed that a few of the cytomegalovirus-associated TCR beta chains recognize cytomegalovirus antigens. Broadly in line with IMGT annotations, most TCR beta V segments showed up in productive rearrangements about 87% or about 30% of the time in an earlier analysis of approximately 600 of the donors. Linkage disequilibrium might explain the correlated functional status among segregating V segments, but an unknown experimental factor could not be ruled out. In a later genetic analysis, fewer N-insertions in productive TCRs were reported among donors in an Asian-associated ancestry cluster than the roughly 700-donor mean. Across donors, most TCR sequences were observed very rarely, whereas some public TCRs were present in many individuals. In a later analysis, the rate of TCR association differed among HLA loci, with DRB1 alleles having the most associated TCRs and HLA-C alleles having the fewest. A later analysis reported that several top co-occurrence clusters appeared linked to parvovirus B19, influenza, CMV and Epstein-Barr virus. A further reported finding was that TCR beta sequences accurately predicted the HLA-A and HLA-B alleles for most subjects in the first cohort. Sequencing depth was assumed to be roughly uniform across donors in the presence/absence analyses, though that assumption may not hold. Strong co-occurrence of HLA alleles, especially DR and DQ, made assigning TCR associations to individual alleles difficult. Cytomegalovirus status was reported to be diagnosed by the classifier with high specificity and sensitivity in both the original and validation cohorts. In a later analysis, most CMV-associated TCR beta chains were found to appear HLA-restricted, with HLA associations seemingly driven largely by CMV exposure. The authors suggested that the approach could potentially be generalized to other disease states and immunological phenotypes. In a later analysis, HLA-associated TCR beta chains were found to be more clonally expanded and to have lower generation probabilities than equally common non-associated chains. The only immune exposure information available for the cohort was CMV serostatus. In a later analysis, some 17,000 TCR beta sequences were associated with specific HLA alleles at a false discovery rate of 0.05. Because the 87-base-pair reads could not distinguish some IMGT-functional V segments, including TRBV6-2 and TRBV6-3, those segments were excluded. A cluster of highly shared sequence variants was judged likely to represent a technical artifact of the sequencing pipeline. Because some donors lacked HLA typing at each locus, the association tests relied only on the typed subset. V-gene and J-gene trimming of TCR beta chains was associated with a missense DCLRE1C variant in a later genetic analysis, and the association was replicated in an independent cohort. Only TCR beta chains were sequenced in this cohort, and the absence of alpha or paired-chain data limited detectable features. The study listed 164 TCR beta chains as associated with cytomegalovirus.

V loses 6 bases, J loses 5 bases, and the germline ends lie 20 bases apart. The germline V gene (reference sequence) yields WNHNN for CDR1 and SYGVQD for CDR2. Spanning cysteine to phenylalanine, the CDR3 consists of 15 amino acids. Just CDR3 DNA is preserved here, 45 bases in frame from base 1. The cohort consisted of some 730 healthy bone marrow donors. At the time of sampling, all cohort members were nominally healthy, though unrecorded immune exposures were likely present. The donor was CMV seropositive and belonged to the group of more than 250 seropositive cohort members. A peripheral blood sample was collected from each donor, and TCR beta sequencing was performed on peripheral blood mononuclear cells. Genomic DNA was extracted from the blood cell samples with the Qiagen DNeasy Blood Extraction Kit. Comment on this clone: Its antigen specificity is not known. No much larger clone is present one base from it, and per-base qualities are unavailable.

The library was made by the immunoSEQ multiplex PCR assay. For the multiplex PCR, a mixture combining 60 forward primers for TCR Vbeta segments and 13 reverse primers for TCR Jbeta segments was used. The CDR3 region of rearranged TCR beta genes was amplified from genomic DNA with a multiplex PCR assay. The Illumina HiSeq System was used to sequence the amplified TCR beta libraries as 87-base-pair reads. From the authors' description of their analysis: A later analysis tallied 75 million to 85 million unique TCR beta chains across the 700 or so repertoires, and around 12 million of those chains were shared by two or more donors. A nearest-neighbor algorithm error-corrected the raw reads and collapsed the reads into unique sequences, merging closely related sequences to remove PCR and sequencing errors. V, D and J gene segments were assigned by aligning CDR3 sequences to IMGT reference sequences. Each retained sequence needed at least a six-nucleotide match to both a V gene segment and a J gene segment. Rearrangements were classified as productive when the CDR3 lacked stop codons and remained in frame with V and J, and all other rearrangements were classified as non-productive. CDR3 was defined according to IMGT convention as the region running from the second conserved V-encoded cysteine to the conserved J-encoded phenylalanine. In an earlier analysis of roughly 610 of the donors, sequences lacking an unambiguous match to a single V gene segment were excluded. In an earlier analysis of roughly 500 of the donors, V segments were called functional above 56.7% productive rearrangements and were called segregating when the between-donor standard deviation exceeded 5%. A statistical classification framework was developed to diagnose cytomegalovirus status using the catalog of TCR beta chain sequences. In a later analysis, V and J genes were assigned by comparing TCR nucleotide sequences against IMGT/GENE-DB human TR gene sequences. The TCRdist pipeline was used in a later analysis to assign CDR3 sequences and most-parsimonious VDJ recombination scenarios. In a later analysis, each TCR beta chain was defined by its CDR3 amino acid sequence together with its V-gene family, and reads lacking a unique V-gene family were excluded. A later analysis removed 600 or so highly shared, low-generation-probability nucleotide sequences to deal with suspected cross-contamination and a sequencing artifact. A later analysis calculated a clonal expansion index for each public chain from normalized within-repertoire ranks of inferred template counts. In a later analysis, generation probabilities were computed with a VDJ recombination model fitted to out-of-frame rearrangements, and the resulting probabilities were checked against IGoR. In a later analysis, hypergeometric tests were used to score TCR-TCR, TCR-HLA and TCR-CMV co-occurrence, with a repertoire-size bias correction applied to TCR pairs. False discovery rates were estimated in a later analysis by permuting HLA or CMV assignments 20 times. In a later analysis, co-occurring TCRs were grouped using DBSCAN, with TCRdist sequence similarity added in when clustering inside HLA-allele-positive subsets. For co-occurrence clustering, repertoires with fewer than 30,000 or more than 120,000 public chains were excluded, along with roughly 5 repertoires with anomalous nucleotide sharing. The table was pulled from immuneACCESS by TCRdb, which kept in-frame rearrangements only. Such tables lose some clones; where checked, under half of the loss comes from unresolved V genes, and the rest has no known cause. From that table come the V and J calls and clone size; the DNA was used to work out D and trimming. The sample table contains about 140,000 clones; only one count was recorded for over 60% of them. The ten largest make up approximately 1.2% of the sample.

The sequenced sample consisted of PBMCs. This clonotype originated in a male donor in good health and CMV-seropositive. The rearranged segments are TRBV10-1 and TRBJ2-7; 6 matching bases give a weak D call of TRBD1. The CDR3 protein: CASSRAGAGVDEQYF. In nucleotides, the sequence is TGCGCCAGCAGCCGGGCTGGAGCAGGGGTGGACGAGCAGTACTTC.